Detailed here is one TCR beta chain. The antigen remains unidentified. The data belong to a study of cytomegalovirus exposure and HLA in healthy donors. Study-level background: The 120 or so validation repertoires used a platform that matched the one used for the 666 first-cohort repertoires, as a later analysis reported. General study findings and limits: In vitro confirmation showed a few CMV-associated chains to be CMV antigen specific. Among TCR beta chains, those listed as cytomegalovirus-associated numbered over 150.

V shed 0 bases, J shed 5 bases, and the junction held 2 bases outside the gene matches. The CDR3 covers 14 residues. The V gene's germline CDR1 is MNHNY and CDR2 SVGAGI (reference sequence). A 120-subject validation cohort, separate from the approximately 670-subject first cohort, supplied the donors. Generated by immunoSEQ multiplex PCR, the TCRdb table keeps only in-frame clones and is missing some. The repertoire consists of some 170,000 clones, with about 85% occurring once and the leading ten covering around 2.5%. The chain couples TRBV6-6 to TRBJ2-3; 7 nucleotides align to TRBD2. The source is a man in his thirties or forties in good health and CMV-seropositive. Sequencing was done on a sample of PBMCs. The CDR3 DNA reads as TGTGCCAGCAGTTACTCGGGCGGGGGAGATACGCAGTATTTT. Amino acid sequence: CASSYSGGGDTQYF.